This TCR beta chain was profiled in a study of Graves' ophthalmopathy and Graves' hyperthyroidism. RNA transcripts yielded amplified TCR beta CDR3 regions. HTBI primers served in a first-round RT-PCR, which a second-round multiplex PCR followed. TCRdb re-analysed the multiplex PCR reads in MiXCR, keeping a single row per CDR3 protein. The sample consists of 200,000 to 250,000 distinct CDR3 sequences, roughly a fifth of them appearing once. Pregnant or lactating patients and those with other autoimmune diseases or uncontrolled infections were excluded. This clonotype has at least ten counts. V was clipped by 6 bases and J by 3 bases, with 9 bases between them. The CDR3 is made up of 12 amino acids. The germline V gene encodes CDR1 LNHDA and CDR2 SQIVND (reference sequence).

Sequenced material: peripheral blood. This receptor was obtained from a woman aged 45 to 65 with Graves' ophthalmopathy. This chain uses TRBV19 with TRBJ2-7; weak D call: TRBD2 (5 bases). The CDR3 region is CASSTRDYEQYF. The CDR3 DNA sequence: TGTGCCAGTAGCACCCGGGACTACGAGCAGTACTTC.